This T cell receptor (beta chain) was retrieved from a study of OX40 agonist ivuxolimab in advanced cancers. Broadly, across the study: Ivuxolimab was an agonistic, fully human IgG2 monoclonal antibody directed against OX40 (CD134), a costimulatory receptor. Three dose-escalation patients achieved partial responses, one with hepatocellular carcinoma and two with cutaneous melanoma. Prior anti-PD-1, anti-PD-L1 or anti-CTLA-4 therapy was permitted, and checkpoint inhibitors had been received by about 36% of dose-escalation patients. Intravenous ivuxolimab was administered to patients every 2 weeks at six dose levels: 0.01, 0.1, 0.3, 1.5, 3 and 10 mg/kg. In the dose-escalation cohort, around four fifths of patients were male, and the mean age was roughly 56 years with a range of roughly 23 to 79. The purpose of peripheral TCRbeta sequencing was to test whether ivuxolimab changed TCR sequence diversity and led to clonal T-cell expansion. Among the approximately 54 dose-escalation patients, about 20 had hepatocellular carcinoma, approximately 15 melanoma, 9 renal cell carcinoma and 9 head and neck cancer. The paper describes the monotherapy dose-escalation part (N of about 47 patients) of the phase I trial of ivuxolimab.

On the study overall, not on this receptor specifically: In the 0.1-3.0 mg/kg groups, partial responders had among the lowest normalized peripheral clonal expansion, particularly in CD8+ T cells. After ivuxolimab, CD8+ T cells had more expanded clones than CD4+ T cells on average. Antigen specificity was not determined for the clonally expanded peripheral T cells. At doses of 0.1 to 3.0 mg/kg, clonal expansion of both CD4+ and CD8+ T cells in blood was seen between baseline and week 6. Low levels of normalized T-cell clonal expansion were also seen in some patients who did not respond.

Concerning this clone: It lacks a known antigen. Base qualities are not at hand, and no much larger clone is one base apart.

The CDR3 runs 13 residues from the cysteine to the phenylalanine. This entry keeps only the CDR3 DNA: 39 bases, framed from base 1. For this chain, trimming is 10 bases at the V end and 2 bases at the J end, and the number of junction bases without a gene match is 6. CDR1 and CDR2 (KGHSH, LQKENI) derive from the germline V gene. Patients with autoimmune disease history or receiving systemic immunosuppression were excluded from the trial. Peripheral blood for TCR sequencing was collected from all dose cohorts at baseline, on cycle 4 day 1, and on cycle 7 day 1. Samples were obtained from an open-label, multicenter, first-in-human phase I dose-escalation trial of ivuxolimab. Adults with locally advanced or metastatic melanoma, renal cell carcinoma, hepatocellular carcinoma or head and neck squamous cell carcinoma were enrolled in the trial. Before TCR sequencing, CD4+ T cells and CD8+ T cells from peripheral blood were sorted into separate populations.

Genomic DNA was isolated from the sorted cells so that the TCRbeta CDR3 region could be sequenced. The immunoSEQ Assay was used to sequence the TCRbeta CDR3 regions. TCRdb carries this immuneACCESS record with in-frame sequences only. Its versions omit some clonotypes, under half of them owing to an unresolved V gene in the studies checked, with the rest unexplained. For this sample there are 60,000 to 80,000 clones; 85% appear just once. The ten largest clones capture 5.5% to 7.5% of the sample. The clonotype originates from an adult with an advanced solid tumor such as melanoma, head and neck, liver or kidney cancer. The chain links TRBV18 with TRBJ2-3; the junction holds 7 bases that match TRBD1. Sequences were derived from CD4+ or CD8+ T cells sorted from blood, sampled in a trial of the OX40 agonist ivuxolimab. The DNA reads TGTGCCACCGCGACAGGGAACACAGATACGCAGTATTTT. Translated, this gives CATATGNTDTQYF.